Sequencing of this TCR beta chain was carried out in a study of radiation and T cells in renal cell carcinoma. Overall study results and limits: Baseline intratumoral clonotype presence is unknown without pretreatment biopsies.

The protocol was immunoSEQ multiplex PCR, while the TCRdb copy is restricted to in-frame clones and leaves out a portion. The table has approximately 140,000 clones, 88% seen once. Time point in this sample: baseline pretreatment blood. Treatment in this sample: 15 Gy SBRT to primary tumor, nephrectomy 4 weeks later. Clear cell pathology was present in this patient's renal cell carcinoma. Trimming cost V 6 bases and J 2 bases; bases outside gene matches: 7. The length of the CDR3 is 15 residues. Germline V gene sequence: CDR1 MNHNS, CDR2 SASEGT. Of note for this clone: The antigen is undetermined.

The origin of this receptor is a woman between 65 and 79 years old with renal cell carcinoma. V usage is TRBV6-1 and J usage is TRBJ1-1, with TRBD1 identical over 9 bases. The input for sequencing was blood, taken from a patient whose treatment included radiotherapy and nephrectomy. This CDR3 reads CASRHRQGVNTEAFF. The CDR3 bases are TGTGCCAGCAGGCACCGACAGGGGGTTAACACTGAAGCTTTCTTT.